Given below is one TCR beta chain in context. What antigen it recognizes has not been identified. The record has no base qualities; no much larger clone is one base away. Library generation was performed with the immunoSEQ multiplex PCR assay. In the paper's pipeline: A statistical classification framework was developed to diagnose cytomegalovirus status using the catalog of TCR beta chain sequences. Imported from immuneACCESS, the table was reduced by TCRdb to in-frame sequences with V and J called. These copies leave out some clones; in studies compared against another copy, an unresolved V gene accounts for under half, and the cause of the remainder is not known. Clone size and the V and J calls come from that table; the DNA yielded D and trimming. This sample has 45,000 to 70,000 clones in its table, and 90% of those were observed once. The top ten clones comprise 0.8% to 1.2% of the sample. Trimming at the junction amounts to 4 bases on V and 6 bases on J, and the germline ends lie 17 bases apart. The CDR3 starts with the cysteine, ends with the phenylalanine, and has 15 residues. Solely the CDR3 DNA is kept, with 45 bases framed from the first base. Per the germline V gene (reference sequence), SGHKS is the CDR1 and YYEKEE is the CDR2.

The data stem from a study of cytomegalovirus exposure and HLA in healthy donors (dated by TCRdb to the late 2010s). Turning to the overall study: A later analysis indicated that the 110 or so validation repertoires were generated on the platform also employed for the 600 to 750 repertoires of the first cohort. The study aimed to test whether signatures of past pathogen exposure could be identified by cataloging public T cell receptors. Besides the first cohort of roughly 640 subjects, a separate validation cohort made up of roughly 130 different subjects was used. To predict cytomegalovirus infection status, the study combined high-throughput TCR immunosequencing, statistical association of individual TCRs with disease status, and machine learning. Study-level results and caveats: A later analysis had no HLA typing for the validation cohort, so co-occurrence there was scored across all 110 or so repertoires. Most TCR sequences were seen in very few donors, while some public TCRs were found in many individuals. It was suggested by the authors that the approach could potentially be generalized to other disease states and immunological phenotypes. In vitro tests confirmed that a few of the cytomegalovirus-associated TCR beta chains recognize cytomegalovirus antigens. The classifier was reported to diagnose cytomegalovirus status with high specificity and sensitivity in both the original cohort and the validation cohort. The study listed 164 TCR beta chains as associated with cytomegalovirus. Of the cluster scores, 85% to 95% were above 0 in a later analysis, which found that TCRs clustered in the first cohort also tended to co-occur in the roughly 130 validation repertoires.

The donors were included in the validation cohort of roughly 120 subjects, a group kept apart from the roughly 690-subject first cohort. The rearranged chain carries TRBV5-5 and TRBJ2-4, and TRBD2 may be the D gene, going by 5 matching bases. The TCR sequence derives from a man between 18 and 35 years old in good health and CMV-seronegative. The sample was PBMCs. CDR3 region: CASSGGWTGTNIQYF. The sequence in DNA is TGTGCCAGCAGCGGAGGTTGGACGGGTACAAACATTCAGTACTTC.